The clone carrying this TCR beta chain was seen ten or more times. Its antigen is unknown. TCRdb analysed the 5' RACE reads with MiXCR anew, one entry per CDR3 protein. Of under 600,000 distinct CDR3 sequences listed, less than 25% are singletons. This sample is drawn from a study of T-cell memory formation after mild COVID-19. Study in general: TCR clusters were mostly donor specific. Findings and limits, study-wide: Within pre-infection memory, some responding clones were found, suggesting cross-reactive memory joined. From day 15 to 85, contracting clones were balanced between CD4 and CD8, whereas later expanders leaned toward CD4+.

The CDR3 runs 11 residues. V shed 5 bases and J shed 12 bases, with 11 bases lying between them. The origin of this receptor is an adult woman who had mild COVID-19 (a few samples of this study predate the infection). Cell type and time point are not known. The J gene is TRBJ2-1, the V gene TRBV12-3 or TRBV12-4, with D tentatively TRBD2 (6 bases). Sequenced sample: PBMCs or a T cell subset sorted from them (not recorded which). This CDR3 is CASSLSGGQFF. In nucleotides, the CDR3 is TGTGCCAGCAGTCTTAGCGGTGGGCAGTTCTTC.